The 29 T cell receptor beta chains reported below all come from one sample, sequenced in a study of blood T cells in healthy people across ages. A second roughly 6 to 11 cycle PCR used barcoded and J-beta primers. TCRdb re-derived calls from the 5' RACE reads in MiXCR, one entry per CDR3 protein. The table includes 1 million or so distinct CDR3 sequences, 40% to 55% detected once. The sequenced sample consisted of blood. The receptor source for this set is a woman in her sixties in good health.

In this sample, this clonotype turned up a few times. The chain employs TRBV7-9 and TRBJ2-5; 10 bases agree with TRBD1. V trimming: 5 bases; J trimming: 4 bases; junction bases outside the gene matches: 4. Germline CDR1 reads SEHNR; CDR2 reads FQNEAQ (reference sequence). This CDR3 contains 14 residues. CDR3 DNA: TGTGCCAGCAGCGTCGACAGGGGGCCAGAGACCCAGTACTTC. Translating gives CASSVDRGPETQYF.

This rearrangement joins TRBV6-5 to TRBJ2-1; 10 bases are shared with TRBD2. This CDR3 is built from 15 residues. CDR1 and CDR2 (germline): MNHEY, SVGAGI. Trimming took 6 bases from V and 3 from J; bases not matched to a gene: 5. CDR3 in amino acids: CASSKTSGFYNEQFF. CDR3 coding DNA: TGTGCCAGCAGCAAGACTAGCGGGTTCTACAATGAGCAGTTCTTC.

The rearrangement links TRBV5-6 to TRBJ1-2, with D possibly TRBD1 on 5 matching bases. This CDR3 contains 16 residues. Germline CDR1 SGHDT, CDR2 YYEEEE. The V gene lost 0 bases and the J gene lost 4 bases, with 16 bases spanning the gap. The CDR3 DNA reads as TGTGCCAGCAGCTTGGCCGCGATGGCAGGGAGCTATGGCTACACCTTC. The encoded protein is CASSLAAMAGSYGYTF.

The CDR3 protein is CSVQRQGEAFF. The CDR3 DNA follows: TGCAGCGTGCAACGTCAGGGTGAAGCTTTCTTT. The chain joins TRBV29-1 to TRBJ1-1, with D perhaps TRBD1 (5 bases). This CDR3 comprises 11 residues. From germline, CDR1 is SQVTM and CDR2 ANQGSEA. V lost 6 bases and J 7 bases, leaving 12 bases between the germline ends.

This sequence joins TRBV29-1 and TRBJ2-1; 7 nucleotides match TRBD1. In germline, CDR1 is SQVTM, CDR2 ANQGSEA. J gave up 9 bases and V 6 bases, and 2 bases lay outside the gene matches. This CDR3 is built from 10 residues. The CDR3 loop is CSVRQGEQFF. CDR3 nucleotide sequence: TGCAGCGTGAGACAGGGTGAGCAGTTCTTC.

This sequence joins TRBV29-1 and TRBJ2-7; D unresolved. The CDR3 spans 11 residues. Trimming removed 3 bases from V and 3 bases from J, with 6 bases in between. Germline CDR1 is SQVTM and CDR2 is ANQGSEA. CDR3 nucleotides: TGCAGCGTTGACGACGGCTACGAGCAGTACTTC. It specifies CSVDDGYEQYF.

The table lists this clonotype with a few counts. This rearrangement joins TRBV20-1 to TRBJ2-7; 9 bases align to TRBD1. V was pared by 0 bases and J by 0 bases, with 3 bases of the junction left unmatched. The CDR3 is made up of 15 amino acids. The germline CDR1 and CDR2 sequences are DFQATT and SNEGSKA (reference sequence). The CDR3 is CSARDRDRVSYEQYF. In nucleotides, the CDR3 is TGCAGTGCTAGAGATAGGGACAGGGTCTCCTACGAGCAGTACTTC.

The rearrangement links TRBV4-2 to TRBJ2-4; possibly TRBD2 for D (5 bases). CDR1 LGHNA and CDR2 YNFKEQ come from the germline V gene. Between the trimmed V and J ends, which lost 2 bases and 0 bases, there was a span of 29 bases. The CDR3 is 22 amino acids. DNA of the CDR3: TGTGCCAGCAGCCAAATGTGGCGTAGCGTCCTCCCCCAGGAATTAGCCAAAAACATTCAGTACTTC. It encodes CASSQMWRSVLPQELAKNIQYF.

CDR3 sequence reads: CASSYGESYEQYF. The CDR3, as DNA: TGTGCCAGCAGTTACGGAGAGAGCTACGAGCAGTACTTC. This sequence joins TRBV6-5 and TRBJ2-7; D unresolved. This CDR3 has 13 amino acids. From germline, CDR1 is MNHEY and CDR2 SVGAGI. Trimming took 2 bases from V and 3 from J, leaving 8 bases between them.

This chain connects TRBV6-5 to TRBJ1-4; no reliable D call. Per the germline V gene, CDR1 is MNHEY and CDR2 is SVGAGI. The CDR3 runs 15 residues. Trimming shortened V by 7 bases and J by 0 bases, and 12 bases separated the two germline ends. Here the CDR3 DNA reads TGTGCCAGCAAAACCTTCTGGGCAACTAATGAAAAACTGTTTTTT. Protein product: CASKTFWATNEKLFF.

The CDR3 DNA reads TGTGCCAGCAGCGGCCTCGAGGAGCAAAGCAATGAGCAGTTCTTC. This sequence encodes CASSGLEEQSNEQFF. This chain connects TRBV7-6 to TRBJ2-1; no clear D. V lost 5 bases to trimming and J lost 6 bases, with 17 bases between them. This CDR3 comprises 15 residues. Germline assignment: CDR1 SGHVS and CDR2 FNYEAQ.

This clonotype appeared a few times. The rearrangement uses TRBV20-1 and TRBJ2-5; maybe TRBD1 (5 bases). This CDR3 is built from 13 residues. Germline V gene data show CDR1 as DFQATT and CDR2 as SNEGSKA (reference sequence). V lost 0 bases to trimming and J lost 5 bases, with 10 bases between them. CDR3: CSARDSGSETQYF. The CDR3 bases are TGCAGTGCTAGAGATTCAGGGTCGGAGACCCAGTACTTC.

The sample holds a few counts of this clonotype. The DNA of the CDR3 is TGTGCCAGCAGCCGGACAGGGGGTCAGCACGAGCAGTACTTC. Its translation: CASSRTGGQHEQYF. This chain connects TRBV12-3 or TRBV12-4 to TRBJ2-7, with 10 bases aligning to TRBD1. Trimming cost V 6 bases and J 5 bases; bases outside gene matches: 7. The CDR3 covers 14 residues.

CDR3 protein: CASSSYPGQMSSYEQYF. The DNA for the CDR3 is TGTGCCAGCAGTTCGTACCCGGGACAAATGAGCTCCTACGAGCAGTACTTC. The chain has TRBV2 and TRBJ2-7; perhaps TRBD1 as D (6 bases). Germline V gene lookup returns CDR1 SNHLY and CDR2 FYNNEI. This CDR3 has 17 amino acids. Trimming cost V 5 bases and J 0 bases, with 20 bases left between them.

This chain joins TRBV20-1 and TRBJ2-7; 8 positions match TRBD1. CDR1 is DFQATT and CDR2 is SNEGSKA in the germline V gene (reference sequence). This CDR3 contains 14 residues. The junction had 10 bases not matched to a gene; V was cut back by 5 bases and J by 4 bases. The CDR3 sequence: CSAPVRGRGYEQYF. DNA for the CDR3: TGCAGTGCTCCAGTCAGGGGGCGCGGGTACGAGCAGTACTTC.

A few counts support this clonotype. The V call is TRBV20-1, the J call TRBJ1-4, with D hard to call. The germline gives CDR1 DFQATT, CDR2 SNEGSKA (reference sequence). V was clipped by 7 bases and J by 4 bases, with 7 bases between them. The CDR3 spans 11 residues. CDR3 region: CSGYHNEKLFF. CDR3 nucleotide sequence: TGCAGTGGGTACCATAATGAAAAACTGTTTTTT.

The J gene is TRBJ2-5, the V gene TRBV24-1; the D is unclear. CDR3 length: 15 residues. Trimming stripped 5 bases from V and 0 bases from J, with 12 bases between. Germline CDR1 KGHDR, CDR2 SFDVKD. The CDR3 loop is CATSAGRWDQETQYF. As DNA, the CDR3 is TGTGCCACCAGTGCAGGACGCTGGGACCAAGAGACCCAGTACTTC.

This sequence joins TRBV20-1 and TRBJ2-3; 7 nucleotides align to TRBD2. The junction had 1 base not matched to a gene; V was cut back by 1 base and J by 6 bases. Per the germline V gene, CDR1 is DFQATT and CDR2 is SNEGSKA (reference sequence). This CDR3 contains 12 residues. The CDR3 is CSARGDYDTQYF. CDR3 bases: TGCAGTGCTAGAGGGGACTACGATACGCAGTATTTT.

The chain recombines TRBV10-3 with TRBJ1-2, with a possible D match to TRBD1 (6 bases). The V end was cut by 5 bases, the J end by 0 bases, with 10 bases between. CDR1 ENHRY and CDR2 SYGVKD come from the germline V gene. The length of the CDR3 is 14 residues. The CDR3 is CAISPQGSNYGYTF. CDR3 in DNA: TGTGCCATCAGTCCACAGGGCTCTAACTATGGCTACACCTTC.

A few counts support this clonotype. The chain couples TRBV3-1 to TRBJ2-7; D might be TRBD2 (5 bases). V was trimmed by 4 bases and J by 10 bases, leaving 14 bases between them. The CDR3 has 12 residues. CDR1 LGHDT and CDR2 YNNKEL come from the germline V gene (reference sequence). CDR3 sequence (DNA): TGTGCCAGCAGCCCCGGGGTAGGTGAACAGTACTTC. Translating gives CASSPGVGEQYF.

V usage is TRBV2 and J usage is TRBJ2-7; D might be TRBD2 (5 bases). Germline V gene sequence: CDR1 SNHLY, CDR2 FYNNEI. Trimming left V 11 bases short and J 0 bases short, with 11 bases between. This CDR3 is 12 amino acids long. CDR3: CAGSASSYEQYF. The CDR3 coding sequence is TGTGCCGGTAGCGCGAGCTCCTACGAGCAGTACTTC.

This clonotype was found once. The chain is built from TRBV9 and TRBJ2-5; D unclear. Germline lookup yields CDR1 SGDLS and CDR2 YYNGEE. V lost 3 bases and J lost 5, with 14 bases in between. This CDR3 spans 14 amino acids. The CDR3 DNA is TGTGCCAGCAGCGCGGACCCGACAAGGGAGACCCAGTACTTC. Translating it yields CASSADPTRETQYF.

The CDR3 region is CASSERGSDTQYF. CDR3 nucleotides: TGTGCCAGCAGTGAACGGGGGTCAGATACGCAGTATTTT. V and J are TRBV2 and TRBJ2-3, with D possibly matching TRBD2 (6 bases). CDR3 size: 13 residues. V was pared by 2 bases and J by 4 bases, with 7 bases between. Germline CDR1 and CDR2: SNHLY and FYNNEI.

The genes are TRBV9 and TRBJ1-2, with a tentative D call TRBD1 (6 bases). The germline gives CDR1 SGDLS, CDR2 YYNGEE. The germline V and J ends were trimmed by 0 bases and 3 bases, with 15 bases remaining between them. The CDR3 spans 16 residues. CDR3 coding DNA: TGTGCCAGCAGCGTAGATGCGGGGGCGGACGACTATGGCTACACCTTC. Protein sequence: CASSVDAGADDYGYTF. The whole variable domain, remainder taken from reference TRBV9 and TRBJ1-2, is DSGVTQTPKHLITATGQRVTLRCSPRSGDLSVYWYQQSLDQGLQFLIQYYNGEERAKGNILERFSAQQFPDLHSELNLSSLELGDSALYFCASSVDAGADDYGYTFGSGTRLTVV.

This clonotype showed up just once. The V and J genes are TRBV6-5 and TRBJ2-7; a weak D match, TRBD2 (6 bases). The V end lost 6 bases, the J end lost 4 bases, and 13 bases lay between the germline ends. Per germline, CDR1 MNHEY and CDR2 SVGAGI. The CDR3 extends over 13 amino acids. DNA of the CDR3: TGTGCCAGCAGGCGGGGACCGGGTTACGAGCAGTACTTC. This encodes CASRRGPGYEQYF.

This clonotype has only one observation. This chain joins TRBV28 and TRBJ2-1; no clear D gene. V was cut by 10 bases and J by 10 bases, with 17 bases left in between. CDR3 size: 12 residues. The V gene's germline CDR1 is MDHEN and CDR2 SYDVKM. CDR3 DNA: TGTGCCACCTCCGGGCCCCATAAGGAGCAGTTCTTC. Translating gives CATSGPHKEQFF.

The J gene is TRBJ2-7, the V gene TRBV29-1; the D is unclear. Germline V CDR1 and CDR2: SQVTM, ANQGSEA. The CDR3 is 13 amino acids. The V end was cut by 5 bases, the J end by 0 bases, with 11 bases between. For the CDR3, the DNA is TGCAGCGTTTCGGAGACACCCTCCTACGAGCAGTACTTC. This translates into CSVSETPSYEQYF.

The V gene is TRBV2, the J gene TRBJ1-2; 9 nucleotides agree with TRBD1. There are 14 residues in the CDR3. The ends lost 4 bases at V and 1 base at J; junction bases unmatched: 1. Germline V gene data show CDR1 as SNHLY and CDR2 as FYNNEI. In DNA form, the CDR3 reads TGTGCCAGCAGTGGGGACAGGGTTAACTATGGCTACACCTTC. Its protein product is CASSGDRVNYGYTF.

V and J are TRBV10-3 and TRBJ2-7, with 9 bases identical to TRBD1. This CDR3 comprises 16 residues. The V gene's germline CDR1 is ENHRY and CDR2 SYGVKD. V trimming: 7 bases; J trimming: 2 bases; junction bases outside the gene matches: 12. DNA of the CDR3: TGTGCCATCATTTCGGGGTTGGGACAGGGCCCCTACGAGCAGTACTTC. Its protein is CAIISGLGQGPYEQYF.